The 18 T cell receptor beta chains below come from one sample, sequenced in a study of cytomegalovirus exposure and HLA in healthy donors. Assay: immunoSEQ multiplex PCR; the TCRdb copy retains only in-frame clones and omits some. The table includes about 110,000 clones, 85% to 90% detected once. Sequencing was done on a sample of PBMCs. These receptors were collected from a woman aged 18-29 years in good health and CMV-seronegative.

The CDR3 nucleotides are TGTGCCAGCAGCTTAGCCAGCCAGGGGTTGGATGGCTACACCTTC. It specifies CASSLASQGLDGYTF. The rearrangement joins TRBV7-9 to TRBJ1-2, with D possibly TRBD1 on 6 matching bases. Per germline, CDR1 SEHNR and CDR2 FQNEAQ (reference sequence). Trimming shortened V by 0 bases and J by 6 bases, and 14 bases separated the two germline ends. The CDR3 is 15 amino acids.

The J gene is TRBJ1-1, the V gene TRBV14; D remains unclear. V lost 5 bases and J lost 1, with 8 bases in between. Germline CDR1 SGHDN, CDR2 FVKESK. CDR3 length: 13 residues. The CDR3 protein is CASSAGTNTEAFF. CDR3 DNA sequence: TGTGCCAGCAGCGCAGGTACGAACACTGAAGCTTTCTTT.

V usage is TRBV7-8 and J usage is TRBJ1-3; possibly TRBD1 for D (6 bases). This CDR3 is built from 15 residues. The V gene's germline CDR1 is SGHVS and CDR2 FQNEAQ. V lost 5 bases and J 2 bases, leaving 13 bases between the germline ends. The CDR3 loop is CASSPYTGTGNTIYF. CDR3 DNA sequence: TGTGCCAGCAGCCCCTATACAGGGACTGGAAACACCATATATTTT.

The V call is TRBV30, the J call TRBJ1-1; D is unclear. In germline, CDR1 is GTSNPN, CDR2 SVGIG (reference sequence). The V end was cut by 2 bases, the J end by 8 bases, with 9 bases between. There are 11 residues in the CDR3. CDR3 DNA sequence: TGTGCCTGGAGTAAACAGATAGAAGCTTTCTTT. Its protein is CAWSKQIEAFF. Full variable domain (rest looked up from reference TRBV30 and TRBJ1-1): SQTIHQWPATLVQPVGSPLSLECTVEGTSNPNLYWYRQAAGRGLQLLFYSVGIGQISSEVPQNLSASRPQDRQFILSSKKLLLSDSGFYLCAWSKQIEAFFGQGTRLTVV.

This clone has a handful of counts. This sequence joins TRBV7-6 and TRBJ1-1; D is possibly TRBD1 (6 bases). Trimming removed 4 bases from V and 8 bases from J, with 17 bases in between. Germline V gene lookup returns CDR1 SGHVS and CDR2 FNYEAQ. This CDR3 region has 14 residues. The CDR3 sequence: CASSSTRGRTEAFF. The CDR3 DNA is TGTGCCAGCAGCTCGACCAGGGGTCGAACCGAAGCTTTCTTT.

V gene TRBV11-3 combines with J gene TRBJ1-4; D is possibly TRBD1 (5 bases). This CDR3 spans 14 amino acids. Germline V gene sequence: CDR1 SGHNT, CDR2 YENEEA. V was clipped by 7 bases and J by 2 bases, with 11 bases between them. The CDR3, as DNA: TGTGCCAGCACCACAACAGGTACTAATGAAAAACTGTTTTTT. Amino acids: CASTTTGTNEKLFF.

The V and J genes are TRBV7-6 and TRBJ1-4; possible D gene TRBD1, 5 bases. The V end lost 4 bases, the J end lost 0 bases, and 12 bases lay between the germline ends. The CDR3 spans 16 residues. Germline values: CDR1 SGHVS, CDR2 FNYEAQ. CDR3 amino acids: CASSSTRGATNEKLFF. CDR3 coding DNA: TGTGCCAGCAGCTCAACGCGGGGGGCAACTAATGAAAAACTGTTTTTT.

The chain couples TRBV28 to TRBJ2-1; TRBD2 is a possible D gene (6 bases). Germline values: CDR1 MDHEN, CDR2 SYDVKM. The CDR3 runs 12 residues. Trimming left V 9 bases short and J 9 bases short, with 15 bases between. The CDR3, as DNA: TGTGCCAGTTCGGGGGAGTATGGTGAGCAGTTCTTC. Translated: CASSGEYGEQFF.

The gene calls are TRBV6-6 and TRBJ1-2; D gene unclear. The CDR3 extends over 14 amino acids. Germline V gene data show CDR1 as MNHNY and CDR2 as SVGAGI (reference sequence). V shed 0 bases and J shed 2 bases, with 7 bases lying between them. The CDR3 reads CASSYSPGNYGYTF. CDR3 nucleotides: TGTGCCAGCAGTTACTCCCCGGGAAACTATGGCTACACCTTC.

The gene calls are TRBV19 and TRBJ1-5, with TRBD1 matching 11 bases. The CDR3 totals 15 residues. V shed 6 bases and J 3 bases; nucleotides not matched to a gene: 4. Germline CDR1 is LNHDA and CDR2 is SQIVND (reference sequence). CDR3 sequence reads: CASRVDRGHNQPQHF. CDR3 nucleotide sequence: TGTGCCAGTAGGGTGGACAGGGGGCACAATCAGCCCCAGCATTTT. Full variable domain (missing parts from reference TRBV19 and TRBJ1-5): DGGITQSPKYLFRKEGQNVTLSCEQNLNHDAMYWYRQDPGQGLRLIYYSQIVNDFQKGDIAEGYSVSREKKESFPLTVTSAQKNPTAFYLCASRVDRGHNQPQHFGDGTRLSIL.

This chain joins TRBV5-4 and TRBJ2-7; no reliable D call. Germline values: CDR1 SGHNT, CDR2 YYREEE (reference sequence). The germline V and J ends were trimmed by 3 bases and 2 bases, with 15 bases remaining between them. The CDR3 contains 15 residues. CDR3 coding DNA: TGTGCCAGCAGCTCTCTCGACTTAGACCCCTACGAGCAGTACTTC. Its protein is CASSSLDLDPYEQYF.

The gene calls are TRBV5-5 and TRBJ1-4, with 7 bases matching TRBD1. The CDR3 runs to 12 residues. V was clipped by 3 bases and J by 11 bases; unmatched bases: 4. Germline V lookup: CDR1 SGHKS, CDR2 YYEKEE (reference sequence). CDR3 amino acids: CASSYTGEKLFF. Written as DNA, the CDR3 is TGTGCCAGCAGCTACACAGGGGAGAAACTGTTTTTT.

This clone appeared once. The rearrangement links TRBV28 to TRBJ2-7; a possible D gene is TRBD2 (5 bases). V shed 3 bases and J shed 6 bases, with 12 bases lying between them. The length of the CDR3 is 13 residues. Germline values: CDR1 MDHEN, CDR2 SYDVKM. In DNA form, the CDR3 reads TGTGCCAGCAGTTTTATACAAGGGAGCGAGCAGTACTTC. Protein: CASSFIQGSEQYF. Looking up the rest from reference TRBV28 and TRBJ2-7 gives the full variable domain: DVKVTQSSRYLVKRTGEKVFLECVQDMDHENMFWYRQDPGLGLRLIYFSYDVKMKEKGDIPEGYSVSREKKERFSLILESASTNQTSMYLCASSFIQGSEQYFGPGTRLTVT.

This clone was seen a single time. The junction departs from the called germline gene at one end, perhaps through a read error. The chain recombines TRBV28 with TRBJ2-7; 10 nucleotides line up with TRBD1. CDR3 size: 14 residues. Per the germline V gene, CDR1 is MDHEN and CDR2 is SYDVKM. The CDR3 loop reads CASSSGQGVPNGDF. The CDR3 bases are TGTGCCAGCAGCTCCGGACAGGGGGTTCCCAATGGGGACTTC.

This clone was seen once. V usage is TRBV20-1 and J usage is TRBJ2-1; D gene ambiguous. The CDR3 is made up of 10 amino acids. Between the trimmed V and J ends, which lost 5 bases and 4 bases, there was a span of 3 bases. Per the germline V gene, CDR1 is DFQATT and CDR2 is SNEGSKA (reference sequence). This chain's CDR3 is CSARYNEQFF. DNA of the CDR3: TGCAGTGCTCGGTACAATGAGCAGTTCTTC.

V usage is TRBV18 and J usage is TRBJ1-2; TRBD1 agrees at 7 bases. Germline V gene lookup returns CDR1 KGHSH and CDR2 LQKENI. The CDR3 extends over 14 amino acids. The J segment lost 3 bases and the V segment lost 4 bases, leaving 5 bases of the junction unmatched. CDR3 nucleotide sequence: TGTGCCAGCTCACAGGGCGGACAGGACTATGGCTACACCTTC. It translates to CASSQGGQDYGYTF.

V usage is TRBV5-1 and J usage is TRBJ2-6; D is unresolved. V was cut by 6 bases and J by 0 bases, with 7 bases left in between. Germline-derived CDR1 and CDR2 are SGHRS and YFSETQ. There are 14 residues in the CDR3. DNA for the CDR3: TGCGCCAGCACTCCCAGCTCTGGGGCCAACGTCCTGACTTTC. Translating it yields CASTPSSGANVLTF.

The chain recombines TRBV4-2 with TRBJ2-3; TRBD2 matches at 7 bases. Germline loops: CDR1 LGHNA, CDR2 YNFKEQ. The CDR3 spans 15 residues. Germline trimming cut 4 bases from V and 4 bases from J; bases unmatched to any gene: 8. The chain's CDR3 is CASSPRTSLPDTQYF. In DNA, the CDR3 is TGTGCCAGCAGCCCCCGGACTAGTCTCCCAGATACGCAGTATTTT.